This T cell receptor beta chain was recorded in a study of graft-versus-host responses after intestinal transplantation. At the level of the study: Each transplant was multivisceral, liver-intestinal, or isolated intestinal. Study observations and caveats: Declines in HvG clones occurring early post-transplant were associated with peak circulating GvH clone levels. Within the allografts of patients who had graft-donor T cell macrochimerism, graft-versus-host to host-versus-graft clonal ratios were high. In recipient marrow, GvH clones were found, and some appeared first in ileum or blood.

Clones were read by immunoSEQ multiplex PCR, and TCRdb kept only the in-frame ones, dropping some. This sample has tens of thousands of clones, with nearly 95% found just once. With regard to this clone: Its antigen is not known.

Germline V gene data show CDR1 as LGHNA and CDR2 as YNFKEQ. V shed 4 bases and J shed 3 bases, with 24 bases lying between them. CDR3 length equals 18 residues. The chain has TRBV4-2 and TRBJ1-2, with D perhaps TRBD1 (5 bases). The sample was unstimulated CD8+ T cells sorted from spleen or lymph node cells, taken before transplant. This sequence was found in a human donor who was the organ donor for an intestinal transplant. The CDR3 reads CASSPTGFGDGFDYGYTF. In nucleotides, the CDR3 is TGTGCCAGCAGCCCCACAGGTTTTGGGGACGGTTTTGACTATGGCTACACCTTC.